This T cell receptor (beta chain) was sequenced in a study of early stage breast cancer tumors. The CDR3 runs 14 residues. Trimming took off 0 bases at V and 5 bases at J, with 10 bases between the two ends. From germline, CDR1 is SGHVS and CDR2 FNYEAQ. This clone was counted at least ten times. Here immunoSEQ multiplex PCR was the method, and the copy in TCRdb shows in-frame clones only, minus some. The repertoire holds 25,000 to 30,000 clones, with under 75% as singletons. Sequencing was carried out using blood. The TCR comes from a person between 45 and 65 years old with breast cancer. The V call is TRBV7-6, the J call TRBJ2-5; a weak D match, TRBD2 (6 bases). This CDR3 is CASSLAEGRETQYF. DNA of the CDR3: TGTGCCAGCAGCTTAGCGGAGGGGAGGGAGACCCAGTACTTC.